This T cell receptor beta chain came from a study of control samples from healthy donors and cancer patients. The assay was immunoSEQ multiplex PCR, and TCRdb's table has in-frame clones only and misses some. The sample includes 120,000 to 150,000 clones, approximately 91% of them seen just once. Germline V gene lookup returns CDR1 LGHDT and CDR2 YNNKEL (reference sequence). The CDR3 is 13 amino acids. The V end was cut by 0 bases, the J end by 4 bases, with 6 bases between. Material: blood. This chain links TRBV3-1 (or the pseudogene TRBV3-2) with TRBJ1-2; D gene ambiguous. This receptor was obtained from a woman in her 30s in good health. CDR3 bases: TGTGCCAGCAGCCAAGAGGTGGGCTATGGCTACACCTTC. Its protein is CASSQEVGYGYTF.